A single sample is the source of the 26 T cell receptor beta chains below, sequenced in a study of Ad26.COV2.S vaccination and SARS-CoV-2 variants. Measured with immunoSEQ multiplex PCR; TCRdb has only the in-frame clones, and not every one. The sample shows 150,000 to 200,000 clones, roughly 89% of them seen only once. Sequenced here: peripheral blood, sampled after recovery from COVID-19. All receptors derive from a human donor who had recovered from COVID-19.

The chain recombines TRBV5-6 with TRBJ2-1; no definite D call. V dropped 3 bases and J dropped 7 bases, with 11 bases sitting between them. Per germline, CDR1 SGHDT and CDR2 YYEEEE. The CDR3 is 13 residues long. The DNA for the CDR3 is TGTGCCAGCAGCTCGGGCGTAAAGAATGAGCAGTTCTTC. Its translation: CASSSGVKNEQFF.

This clone was seen once. The rearrangement joins TRBV3-1 (or the pseudogene TRBV3-2) to TRBJ2-4; D is uncertain. Germline CDR1 is LGHDT and CDR2 is YNNKEL (reference sequence). V lost 0 bases and J 2 bases, leaving 8 bases between the germline ends. This CDR3 has 15 residues. CDR3 amino acids: CASSQEGRPKNIQYF. CDR3 nucleotide sequence: TGTGCCAGCAGCCAAGAAGGGCGACCCAAAAACATTCAGTACTTC.

The CDR3 DNA sequence: TGTGCTAGTGGTTTGGTACTCGTCAGCATGAACACTGAAGCTTTCTTT. Translated, it gives CASGLVLVSMNTEAFF. The rearrangement uses TRBV12-5 and TRBJ1-1, with D unresolved. Trimming shortened V by 0 bases and J by 0 bases, and 11 bases separated the two germline ends. The CDR3 sequence is 16 residues long. The germline gives CDR1 LGHNT, CDR2 FRNRAP.

This chain uses TRBV3-1 (or the pseudogene TRBV3-2) with TRBJ2-5; D ambiguous. Germline V gene data show CDR1 as LGHDT and CDR2 as YNNKEL (reference sequence). Trimming pared 0 bases from V and 5 bases from J, leaving 13 bases between. This CDR3 region has 15 residues. CDR3 DNA sequence: TGTGCCAGCAGCCAAGAAGGATGGATAGGGGAGACCCAGTACTTC. Residues: CASSQEGWIGETQYF.

This rearrangement joins TRBV7-3 to TRBJ2-1, with a weak D call TRBD2 (5 bases). Trimming cost V 4 bases and J 5 bases, with 12 bases left between them. Germline values: CDR1 SGHTA, CDR2 FQGTGA. The CDR3 sequence is 14 residues long. This chain's CDR3 is CASSSLGVHNEQFF. In DNA, the CDR3 is TGTGCCAGCAGCTCGCTGGGAGTTCACAATGAGCAGTTCTTC.

V is TRBV7-9 and J is TRBJ2-5, with D hard to call. Deletions cut 2 bases from V and 3 bases from J, with 7 bases between. The CDR3 has 13 residues. Looked up from germline, CDR1 is SEHNR and CDR2 is FQNEAQ (reference sequence). CDR3 in DNA: TGTGCCAGCAGCTTAATGGCGGAAGAGACCCAGTACTTC. Its protein is CASSLMAEETQYF.

J is TRBJ1-5 and V is TRBV24-1, with TRBD1 identical over 9 bases. Trimming took 2 bases from V and 6 from J; bases not matched to a gene: 16. The germline gives CDR1 KGHDR, CDR2 SFDVKD. The CDR3 sequence is 19 residues long. The CDR3 DNA follows: TGTGCCACCAGTGATTCCCGCGGGGACAGGGAAGAGTCGTGTCAGCCCCAGCATTTT. The encoded protein is CATSDSRGDREESCQPQHF.

V and J are TRBV19 and TRBJ1-5; 11 bases match TRBD1. The CDR3 contains 16 residues. Germline values: CDR1 LNHDA, CDR2 SQIVND (reference sequence). The junction had 4 bases not matched to a gene; V was cut back by 4 bases and J by 2 bases. DNA of the CDR3: TGTGCCAGTAGTACCAGGACAGGGGGCGGCAATCAGCCCCAGCATTTT. It specifies CASSTRTGGGNQPQHF.

The CDR3 nucleotides read TGTGCCACCAGTGATTTGCCGGGGGCCACCTTGGACAATGAGCAGTTCTTC. Translating gives CATSDLPGATLDNEQFF. V is TRBV24-1 and J is TRBJ2-1; D is possibly TRBD1 or TRBD2 (6 bases each). Trimming stripped 0 bases from V and 5 bases from J, with 16 bases between. The length of the CDR3 is 17 residues. Germline CDR1 and CDR2: KGHDR and SFDVKD.

This sequence joins TRBV20-1 and TRBJ2-5; D ambiguous. CDR3 length equals 12 residues. The germline gives CDR1 DFQATT, CDR2 SNEGSKA (reference sequence). Trimming removed 3 bases from V and 1 base from J, with 6 bases in between. The CDR3 loop is CSASKTQETQYF. The CDR3 DNA reads as TGCAGTGCTAGTAAAACCCAAGAGACCCAGTACTTC.

About this clone itself: Other DNA sequences in this specimen translate into the identical CDR3. The V and J genes are TRBV6-2 or TRBV6-3 and TRBJ2-1; 8 nucleotides align to TRBD2. V was clipped by 0 bases and J by 5 bases; unmatched bases: 6. CDR3 size: 16 residues. Germline V gene lookup returns CDR1 MNHEY and CDR2 SVGEGT. CDR3 sequence (DNA): TGTGCCAGCAGTTACTCGGTCGGGGGGGTCGACAATGAGCAGTTCTTC. Translating gives CASSYSVGGVDNEQFF.

The chain employs TRBV3-1 (or the pseudogene TRBV3-2) and TRBJ2-5, with D unresolved. Germline-derived CDR1 and CDR2 are LGHDT and YNNKEL (reference sequence). Trimming left V 0 bases short and J 5 bases short, with 4 bases between. This CDR3 contains 12 residues. CDR3 protein: CASSQETETQYF. CDR3 coding DNA: TGTGCCAGCAGCCAAGAGACCGAGACCCAGTACTTC.

The chain joins TRBV9 to TRBJ2-1; TRBD2 might be the D (6 bases). CDR1 and CDR2 from the germline V gene are SGDLS and YYNGEE. Trimming removed 0 bases from V and 10 bases from J, with 11 bases in between. The CDR3 covers 13 residues. DNA of the CDR3: TGTGCCAGCAGCGTAGGTCCGGGGGACGAGCAGTTCTTC. Its translation is CASSVGPGDEQFF.

The chain recombines TRBV7-9 with TRBJ2-7; 8 bases line up with TRBD2. The CDR3 covers 16 residues. With V trimmed by 8 bases and J by 5 bases, 17 bases remained unmatched. Germline CDR1 and CDR2: SEHNR and FQNEAQ (reference sequence). CDR3 amino acids: CASVYNVGGLANEQYF. CDR3 DNA sequence: TGTGCCAGCGTCTATAACGTCGGTGGACTAGCAAACGAGCAGTACTTC.

The chain has TRBV12-3 or TRBV12-4 and TRBJ1-4; D remains ambiguous. The ends were cut back, 5 bases at V and 8 bases at J, with 6 bases in the middle. The CDR3 totals 11 residues. The CDR3 loop reads CASSKSEKLFF. The CDR3 DNA sequence: TGTGCCAGCAGTAAGTCCGAAAAACTGTTTTTT.

The rearrangement links TRBV20-1 to TRBJ1-1, with unresolved D. The germline gives CDR1 DFQATT, CDR2 SNEGSKA (reference sequence). V shed 3 bases and J shed 4 bases, with 9 bases lying between them. The CDR3 has 12 amino acids. The CDR3 nucleotides read TGCAGTGCTAGTCTGGCCGGCACTGAAGCTTTCTTT. Amino acid sequence: CSASLAGTEAFF.

This chain joins TRBV11-2 and TRBJ1-5; unclear D gene. The CDR3 contains 15 residues. Germline assignment: CDR1 SGHAT and CDR2 FQNNGV. V lost 2 bases and J lost 6, with 14 bases in between. CDR3 in DNA: TGTGCCAGCAGCTTATTGCCGGGAACACTTCAGCCCCAGCATTTT. Translating it yields CASSLLPGTLQPQHF.

This chain links TRBV27 with TRBJ2-7, with TRBD1 matching 7 bases. Trimming took 5 bases from V and 1 from J; bases not matched to a gene: 5. CDR3 length: 14 residues. Germline V gives CDR1 MNHEY, CDR2 SMNVEV (reference sequence). This CDR3 is CASSVRDRSYEQYF. Written as DNA, the CDR3 is TGTGCCAGCAGTGTCCGGGACAGATCCTACGAGCAGTACTTC.

The chain carries TRBV4-1 and TRBJ1-1; D is undetermined. Germline V lookup: CDR1 MGHRA, CDR2 YSYEKL. The CDR3 is 15 amino acids. V was clipped by 0 bases and J by 5 bases, with 13 bases between them. The CDR3, as DNA: TGCGCCAGCAGCCAAGATGGCGGGAGGAGGACTGAAGCTTTCTTT. Encoded protein: CASSQDGGRRTEAFF.

The CDR3 loop is CASSPRGDTQYF. The DNA for the CDR3 is TGCGCCAGCAGCCCCCGGGGGGATACGCAGTATTTT. The chain is built from TRBV5-1 and TRBJ2-3; TRBD2 might be the D (6 bases). Germline V CDR1 and CDR2: SGHRS, YFSETQ. V lost 4 bases to trimming and J lost 6 bases, with 9 bases between them. There are 12 residues in the CDR3.

The rearrangement joins TRBV7-9 to TRBJ2-1; D gene unclear. V lost 6 bases to trimming and J lost 8 bases, with 14 bases between them. The CDR3 has 13 residues. Germline V gene lookup returns CDR1 SEHNR and CDR2 FQNEAQ (reference sequence). The CDR3 sequence is CASSQLIRDEQFF. CDR3 coding DNA: TGTGCCAGCAGTCAACTTATAAGGGATGAGCAGTTCTTC.

The genes are TRBV6-1 and TRBJ2-1; 9 bases align to TRBD2. The V and J ends lost 4 bases and 4 bases, in that order; junction bases with no gene match: 11. The CDR3 runs to 17 residues. The V gene's germline CDR1 is MNHNS and CDR2 SASEGT. CDR3 sequence reads: CASSGTNSGSGYNEQFF. DNA for the CDR3: TGTGCCAGCAGTGGGACCAATAGCGGGAGCGGGTACAATGAGCAGTTCTTC.

The gene calls are TRBV7-9 and TRBJ2-2; TRBD2 matches at 14 bases. Germline assignment: CDR1 SEHNR and CDR2 FQNEAQ (reference sequence). The CDR3 runs 19 residues. Unmatched junction bases numbered 4, after V lost 1 base and J lost 0 bases. The CDR3 loop reads CASSLDGTSGGPNTGELFF. CDR3 bases: TGTGCCAGCAGCTTAGACGGGACTAGCGGGGGTCCGAACACCGGGGAGCTGTTTTTT.

The genes are TRBV28 and TRBJ1-6, with D possibly TRBD1 on 5 matching bases. The CDR3 covers 12 residues. V lost 7 bases to trimming and J lost 10 bases, with 11 bases between them. CDR1 is MDHEN and CDR2 is SYDVKM in the germline V gene. The CDR3 nucleotides are TGTGCCAGCACACCCCGGGGGTCACCCCTCCACTTT. Translating it yields CASTPRGSPLHF.

The rearrangement uses TRBV2 and TRBJ1-6; no firm D call. Trimming stripped 3 bases from V and 9 bases from J, with 12 bases between. The CDR3 has 14 amino acids. Germline V gene sequence: CDR1 SNHLY, CDR2 FYNNEI. The CDR3 bases are TGTGCCAGCAGTGAGACGATAGGCGGTTCACCCCTCCACTTT. Translating it yields CASSETIGGSPLHF.

V and J are TRBV4-1 and TRBJ2-1; 10 nucleotides match TRBD2. Germline V gives CDR1 MGHRA, CDR2 YSYEKL. This CDR3 spans 15 amino acids. Trimming at V came to 5 bases and at J to 8 bases, leaving 9 bases not matched to a gene. As DNA, the CDR3 is TGCGCCAGCAGCATCACTAGCGGGGAGGGCTATGAGCAGTTCTTC. Translated: CASSITSGEGYEQFF.